What follows are 20 T cell receptor beta chains derived from one specimen sequenced in a study of blood T cell repertoires in COVID-19. The table came from immunoSEQ multiplex PCR; TCRdb's copy has only in-frame clones and leaves some out. Of about 130,000 clones listed, around three quarters are singletons. Sequences were obtained from peripheral blood. The receptors originated from a man aged 40-49 years with active or convalescent COVID-19.

CDR3 sequence: CASSSYSRDSFF. CDR3 nucleotides: TGTGCCAGCAGCTCATATTCCCGGGACTCTTTCTTT. The chain links TRBV11-2 to TRBJ1-1; weak D call: TRBD1 (5 bases). The CDR3 is 12 residues long. Germline CDR1 SGHAT, CDR2 FQNNGV. V lost 4 bases, J lost 12 bases, and 15 bases lay in between.

The chain links TRBV7-6 to TRBJ1-2; 8 bases are shared with TRBD1. The CDR3 totals 16 residues. J gave up 8 bases and V 5 bases, and 16 bases lay outside the gene matches. The V gene's germline CDR1 is SGHVS and CDR2 FNYEAQ. CDR3 in amino acids: CASSLDRAANLGGYTF. CDR3 sequence (DNA): TGTGCCAGCAGCCTGGACAGGGCTGCCAATTTGGGGGGCTACACCTTC.

The chain has TRBV4-3 and TRBJ1-3; D is perhaps TRBD1 (5 bases). Trimming left V 4 bases short and J 0 bases short, with 7 bases between. Germline V CDR1 and CDR2: LGHNA, YSLEER. The CDR3 has 14 residues. The CDR3 DNA sequence: TGCGCCAGCAGCCCAGACAGCTCTGGAAACACCATATATTTT. Its protein is CASSPDSSGNTIYF.

The chain employs TRBV24-1 and TRBJ2-1; 10 bases align to TRBD1. CDR1 is KGHDR and CDR2 is SFDVKD in the germline V gene. The CDR3 is made up of 18 amino acids. Trimming cost V 4 bases and J 1 base; bases outside gene matches: 9. Written as DNA, the CDR3 is TGTGCCACCAGTGACCTGGGACAGGGGATAGGGTCCTACAATGAGCAGTTCTTC. Protein product: CATSDLGQGIGSYNEQFF.

V is TRBV23-1 and J is TRBJ1-2; no firm D call. TRBV23-1 is treated as an ORF (open reading frame) with a function not yet certain. This CDR3 has 12 amino acids. Trimming took off 7 bases at V and 6 bases at J, with 12 bases between the two ends. This chain's CDR3 is CASIPGVDGYTF. The CDR3 DNA follows: TGCGCCAGCATTCCCGGGGTGGATGGCTACACCTTC.

This rearrangement joins TRBV28 to TRBJ2-5; TRBD1 aligns across 8 bases. The CDR3 length is 15 residues. With 3 bases clipped from V and 2 bases from J, the junction kept 5 bases outside the gene matches. Germline loops: CDR1 MDHEN, CDR2 SYDVKM. CDR3 sequence reads: CASSLDRALQETQYF. CDR3 nucleotide sequence: TGTGCCAGCAGTTTGGACAGGGCCTTGCAAGAGACCCAGTACTTC.

This chain links TRBV2 with TRBJ1-2; weak D call: TRBD1 (5 bases). CDR3 length: 12 residues. V gave up 6 bases and J gave up 3 bases, with 8 bases separating them. Germline V gene sequence: CDR1 SNHLY, CDR2 FYNNEI. Here the CDR3 reads CASSQQDYGYTF. As DNA, the CDR3 is TGTGCCAGCAGCCAACAGGACTATGGCTACACCTTC.

The genes are TRBV5-1 and TRBJ1-2, with 10 bases identical to TRBD1. The CDR3 extends over 15 amino acids. CDR1 is SGHRS and CDR2 is YFSETQ in the germline V gene. J gave up 4 bases and V 9 bases, and 12 bases lay outside the gene matches. CDR3 sequence reads: CATRTGTGDIYGYTF. In DNA form, the CDR3 reads TGCGCCACCAGAACCGGGACAGGGGATATCTATGGCTACACCTTC.

The V gene is TRBV7-2, the J gene TRBJ1-6; D gene unclear. Germline CDR1 and CDR2: SGHTA and FQGNSA. Trimming cost V 1 base and J 7 bases, with 8 bases left between them. CDR3 length: 14 residues. DNA for the CDR3: TGTGCCAGCAGCTTAGACACCCGAAATTCACCCCTCCACTTT. This translates into CASSLDTRNSPLHF. The full variable domain, with the rest looked up from reference TRBV7-2 and TRBJ1-6, is GAGVSQSPSNKVTEKGKDVELRCDPISGHTALYWYRQSLGQGLEFLIYFQGNSAPDKSGLPSDRFSAERTGGSVSTLTIQRTQQEDSAVYLCASSLDTRNSPLHFGNGTRLTVT.

The chain couples TRBV10-1 to TRBJ2-1; D perhaps matches TRBD2 (6 bases). Trimming removed 3 bases at V and 4 bases at J, with 13 bases between. The germline V gene has CDR1 WNHNN and CDR2 SYGVQD (reference sequence). The CDR3 consists of 15 residues. The CDR3 DNA sequence: TGCGCCAGCAGTGAAGATTGGGACTCTTACAATGAGCAGTTCTTC. Residues: CASSEDWDSYNEQFF.

This clone was recorded once. V is TRBV30 and J is TRBJ2-3, with a weak D call TRBD2 (6 bases). V was shortened by 4 bases and J by 0 bases, with 11 bases between the two germline ends. Per germline, CDR1 GTSNPN and CDR2 SVGIG (reference sequence). The CDR3 runs to 14 residues. CDR3 in amino acids: CAWTFGGSTDTQYF. CDR3 bases: TGTGCCTGGACTTTCGGAGGGAGCACAGATACGCAGTATTTT. The full variable domain, its missing parts supplied by reference TRBV30 and TRBJ2-3, is SQTIHQWPATLVQPVGSPLSLECTVEGTSNPNLYWYRQAAGRGLQLLFYSVGIGQISSEVPQNLSASRPQDRQFILSSKKLLLSDSGFYLCAWTFGGSTDTQYFGPGTRLTVL.

The chain links TRBV28 to TRBJ1-5, with D possibly TRBD1 on 5 matching bases. With 3 bases removed from V and 9 bases from J, the gap between germline ends came to 15 bases. CDR3 length: 14 residues. Germline values: CDR1 MDHEN, CDR2 SYDVKM. This chain's CDR3 is CASSLQGARVPQHF. The DNA for the CDR3 is TGTGCCAGCAGTTTGCAGGGTGCACGGGTGCCCCAGCATTTT.

V usage is TRBV7-9 and J usage is TRBJ2-7, with D maybe TRBD1 (6 bases). Germline V gene data show CDR1 as SEHNR and CDR2 as FQNEAQ (reference sequence). Trimming removed 6 bases at V and 5 bases at J, with 14 bases between. The CDR3 is 13 residues long. CDR3 bases: TGTGCCAGCAGGAAGCAGGGGTTCGACGAGCAGTACTTC. Encoded protein: CASRKQGFDEQYF.

The chain carries TRBV7-6 and TRBJ2-2; TRBD1 is a possible D gene (5 bases). This CDR3 contains 13 residues. Germline CDR1 is SGHVS and CDR2 is FNYEAQ. Trimming pared 7 bases from V and 6 bases from J, leaving 12 bases between. The CDR3 protein is CASTLQVAGELFF. CDR3 coding DNA: TGTGCCAGCACCCTACAGGTCGCCGGGGAGCTGTTTTTT.

The chain is built from TRBV29-1 and TRBJ2-7; 9 bases are a match to TRBD2. There are 15 residues in the CDR3. V trimming: 2 bases; J trimming: 2 bases; junction bases outside the gene matches: 7. Germline lookup yields CDR1 SQVTM and CDR2 ANQGSEA. The CDR3 protein is CSVEKPGTSTYEQYF. CDR3 bases: TGCAGCGTTGAAAAACCCGGGACTAGCACCTACGAGCAGTACTTC.

The rearrangement joins TRBV18 to TRBJ1-6; a weak D match, TRBD1 (5 bases). The CDR3 has 16 amino acids. V was shortened by 3 bases and J by 5 bases, with 14 bases between the two germline ends. Germline CDR1 reads KGHSH; CDR2 reads LQKENI. CDR3 protein: CASSPAWGGNNSPLHF. The CDR3 DNA is TGTGCCAGCTCACCTGCTTGGGGGGGGAATAATTCACCCCTCCACTTT.

This clone was counted ten times or more. The chain couples TRBV19 to TRBJ2-7, with 8 bases that match TRBD1. CDR1 is LNHDA, CDR2 SQIVND, per germline (reference sequence). There are 14 residues in the CDR3. Unmatched junction bases numbered 9, after V lost 5 bases and J lost 6 bases. The CDR3 loop is CASSPGTGFTEQYF. CDR3 sequence (DNA): TGTGCCAGTAGTCCCGGGACAGGATTTACCGAGCAGTACTTC.

This clone came up once. This chain joins TRBV4-1 and TRBJ1-1; D gene uncertain. Germline V gene data show CDR1 as MGHRA and CDR2 as YSYEKL. Trimming took 1 base from V and 1 from J, leaving 13 bases between them. The CDR3 runs to 16 residues. CDR3 residues: CASSQGTGLGNTEAFF. The CDR3 nucleotides are TGCGCCAGCAGCCAAGGGACGGGGTTAGGGAACACTGAAGCTTTCTTT.

The rearrangement links TRBV28 to TRBJ2-1; 15 bases agree with TRBD2. Germline-derived CDR1 and CDR2 are MDHEN and SYDVKM. The CDR3 runs 19 residues. The ends lost 2 bases at V and 0 bases at J; junction bases unmatched: 5. CDR3 sequence: CASSLPTGLAGGSYNEQFF. Here the CDR3 DNA reads TGTGCCAGCAGTTTACCCACGGGACTAGCGGGAGGCTCCTACAATGAGCAGTTCTTC.

The DNA for the CDR3 is TGCGCCAGCAGCTCCTTGGGACAGAGCTCTGGAAACACCATATATTTT. This translates into CASSSLGQSSGNTIYF. V and J are TRBV5-1 and TRBJ1-3, with 7 bases identical to TRBD1. The CDR3 has 16 residues. Trimming took 3 bases from V and 0 from J; bases not matched to a gene: 6. The germline gives CDR1 SGHRS, CDR2 YFSETQ.